This TCR beta chain was observed in a study of technical replicates of blood from a handful of donors. TCRdb's copy holds only in-frame clones and misses some; the assay was immunoSEQ multiplex PCR. In the table there are about 74,000 clones, roughly 94% of which are singletons. The CDR3 is made up of 13 amino acids. The germline V gene has CDR1 WSHSY and CDR2 SAAADI. V trimming: 5 bases; J trimming: 3 bases; junction bases outside the gene matches: 2. The chain combines TRBV10-2 with TRBJ2-7; 9 bases line up with TRBD1. What was sequenced was T cells isolated from PBMCs. The clonotype was recovered from a human donor in good health. CDR3 sequence (DNA): TGCGCCAGCAGTTCGGGACAGGGCTACGAGCAGTACTTC. Residues: CASSSGQGYEQYF.